The rows below give T cell receptor beta chains drawn from one sample of a study of blood T cell repertoires in COVID-19. Libraries were prepared by immunoSEQ multiplex PCR; TCRdb keeps only in-frame clonotypes and omits some of them. The sample includes around 260,000 clones, around 87% of them seen just once. The sequenced sample consisted of peripheral blood. The receptors were gathered from a woman aged 50 to 65 with acute or convalescent COVID-19. Each CDR3 is given with its conserved first and last residue. D genes are given only for firm matches. The listing skips clone size in some rows; elsewhere it reads once, few, many or a size class.

D gene,V gene,clone size,J gene,CDR3 protein,CDR3 DNA
NA,TRBV7-9,NA,TRBJ1-5,CASSFQYQPQHF,TGTGCCAGCAGCTTCCAATATCAGCCCCAGCATTTT
TRBD1,TRBV30,NA,TRBJ1-2,CAWRGQGVGYGYTF,TGTGCCTGGAGGGGGCAGGGGGTCGGCTATGGCTACACCTTC
NA,TRBV28,NA,TRBJ1-2,CASTFSSSGYTF,TGTGCCAGCACCTTCTCTAGCTCGGGCTACACCTTC
TRBD1,TRBV28,NA,TRBJ2-7,CASSRQGLTYEQYF,TGTGCCAGCAGTCGACAGGGGTTAACCTACGAGCAGTACTTC
TRBD1,TRBV24-1,NA,TRBJ2-3,CATSESGQWFTDTQYF,TGTGCCACCAGTGAGTCGGGACAGTGGTTCACAGATACGCAGTATTTT
NA,TRBV18,few,TRBJ1-3,CASSPTQGRAGNTIYF,TGTGCCAGCTCACCGACTCAGGGTAGAGCTGGAAACACCATATATTTT
NA,TRBV3-1/TRBV3-2,NA,TRBJ2-5,CASSQDPAGETQYF,TGTGCCAGCAGCCAAGATCCCGCCGGGGAGACCCAGTACTTC
TRBD1,TRBV14,NA,TRBJ2-3,CASSLRDSRTDTQYF,TGTGCCAGCAGCCTCCGGGACAGCCGCACAGATACGCAGTATTTT
NA,TRBV20-1,NA,TRBJ2-7,CSARELYEQYF,TGCAGTGCTAGAGAACTGTACGAGCAGTACTTC
TRBD1,TRBV18,few,TRBJ1-1,CASSPGTGGTEAFF,TGTGCCAGCTCACCAGGGACAGGGGGCACTGAAGCTTTCTTT
NA,TRBV29-1,once,TRBJ2-2,CSVGSGNTGELFF,TGCAGCGTTGGGAGTGGGAACACCGGGGAGCTGTTTTTT
NA,TRBV29-1,NA,TRBJ2-1,CSVGENAYNEQFF,TGCAGCGTTGGGGAGAACGCCTACAATGAGCAGTTCTTC
NA,TRBV18,NA,TRBJ2-7,CASSPSTGPRGEQYF,TGTGCCAGCTCACCCAGCACGGGTCCTCGGGGCGAGCAGTACTTC
NA,TRBV19,NA,TRBJ1-2,CASSPSQGNYGYTF,TGTGCCAGTAGTCCCAGCCAGGGAAACTATGGCTACACCTTC
TRBD1,TRBV9,once,TRBJ1-1,CASSARDRATEAFF,TGTGCCAGCAGCGCCCGGGACAGGGCCACTGAAGCTTTCTTT
NA,TRBV28,NA,TRBJ2-5,CASSFSGDPQETQYF,TGTGCCAGCAGTTTTTCAGGGGACCCCCAAGAGACCCAGTACTTC
NA,TRBV28,few,TRBJ1-4,CASSGLIAGVGEKLFF,TGTGCCAGCAGTGGTCTTATCGCGGGGGTAGGGGAAAAACTGTTTTTT
TRBD1,TRBV20-1,NA,TRBJ1-5,CSASETGGDQPQHF,TGCAGTGCTAGTGAGACAGGGGGCGATCAGCCCCAGCATTTT
TRBD2,TRBV13,NA,TRBJ2-7,CASSFGTSSAQYF,TGTGCCAGCAGCTTCGGGACTAGTAGCGCGCAGTACTTC
NA,TRBV3-1/TRBV3-2,NA,TRBJ2-7,CASSQGRGYEQYF,TGTGCCAGCAGCCAAGGGAGAGGGTACGAGCAGTACTTC
TRBD1,TRBV5-4,NA,TRBJ1-1,CASSRGTVNTEAFF,TGTGCCAGCAGCCGAGGGACAGTCAACACTGAAGCTTTCTTT
TRBD2,TRBV28,NA,TRBJ2-7,CASSLGLAGGQTYEQYF,TGTGCCAGCAGTTTGGGACTAGCGGGAGGGCAAACTTACGAGCAGTACTTC
NA,TRBV2,NA,TRBJ2-7,CASIPDSSYEQYF,TGTGCCAGCATTCCAGACAGCTCCTACGAGCAGTACTTC
NA,TRBV7-8,NA,TRBJ1-1,CASSLENRYTEAFF,TGTGCCAGCAGCTTAGAGAACAGATACACTGAAGCTTTCTTT
TRBD1,TRBV18,NA,TRBJ2-7,CASSPGTGGEQYF,TGTGCCAGCTCACCCGGGACAGGGGGCGAGCAGTACTTC
TRBD1,TRBV11-2,NA,TRBJ2-7,CASSLSGGLLYEQYF,TGTGCCAGCAGCTTGTCAGGGGGTCTTCTTTACGAGCAGTACTTC
NA,TRBV4-3,NA,TRBJ2-1,CASSRTGNSGDNEQFF,TGCGCCAGCAGTCGCACCGGGAATAGTGGGGACAATGAGCAGTTCTTC
NA,TRBV9,NA,TRBJ1-1,CASSVGAVNTEAFF,TGTGCCAGCAGCGTAGGGGCCGTGAACACTGAAGCTTTCTTT
TRBD2,TRBV5-4,NA,TRBJ2-1,CASSFVVAGNNEQFF,TGTGCCAGCAGCTTCGTGGTAGCGGGCAACAATGAGCAGTTCTTC
NA,TRBV7-2,NA,TRBJ1-1,CASSLGPLGTTEAFF,TGTGCCAGCAGCTTAGGCCCCCTAGGAACTACTGAAGCTTTCTTT
NA,TRBV5-6,NA,TRBJ1-6,CASSFSGETLHF,TGTGCCAGCAGCTTTTCGGGAGAAACCCTCCACTTT
TRBD1,TRBV29-1,NA,TRBJ2-2,CSVVTGGPTGELFF,TGCAGCGTAGTAACAGGGGGCCCCACCGGGGAGCTGTTTTTT
NA,TRBV5-1,NA,TRBJ1-2,CASSLGQNYGYTF,TGCGCCAGCAGCTTAGGACAGAACTATGGCTACACCTTC
NA,TRBV14,few,TRBJ2-2,CASSSHLGGTGELFF,TGTGCCAGCAGCTCACATCTGGGAGGCACCGGGGAGCTGTTTTTT
NA,TRBV5-1,NA,TRBJ2-2,CASSFGGPNTGELFF,TGCGCCAGCAGCTTCGGAGGGCCGAACACCGGGGAGCTGTTTTTT
TRBD1,TRBV24-1,NA,TRBJ1-2,CATSDWDRGNGYTF,TGTGCCACCAGTGATTGGGACAGGGGGAATGGCTACACCTTC
TRBD2,TRBV2,NA,TRBJ2-1,CASRRLAGVTNEQFF,TGTGCCAGCAGAAGACTAGCGGGAGTTACTAATGAGCAGTTCTTC
NA,TRBV4-1,once,TRBJ2-3,CASSQVPAFTDTQYF,TGCGCCAGCAGCCAAGTTCCTGCGTTCACAGATACGCAGTATTTT
NA,TRBV27,NA,TRBJ1-5,CASSTGIEQPQHF,TGTGCCAGCAGTACCGGGATAGAGCAGCCCCAGCATTTT
NA,TRBV5-4,NA,TRBJ2-1,CASSSPNGNNEQFF,TGTGCCAGCAGCTCCCCGAACGGGAACAATGAGCAGTTCTTC
NA,TRBV24-1,NA,TRBJ2-2,CATSDFHGELFF,TGTGCCACCAGTGATTTTCACGGGGAGCTGTTTTTT
TRBD1,TRBV5-1,NA,TRBJ2-2,CASSFSQGAYTGELFF,TGCGCCAGCAGCTTTTCGCAGGGGGCCTACACCGGGGAGCTGTTTTTT
TRBD2,TRBV7-7,many,TRBJ2-5,CASSLGLAGAETQYF,TGTGCTAGCAGCCTCGGACTAGCGGGAGCGGAGACCCAGTACTTC
NA,TRBV9,NA,TRBJ1-3,CASSVNDPVSGNTIYF,TGTGCCAGCAGCGTTAACGATCCGGTCTCTGGAAACACCATATATTTT
NA,TRBV6-5,few,TRBJ2-1,CASSYQGNEQFF,TGTGCCAGCAGTTACCAGGGCAATGAGCAGTTCTTC